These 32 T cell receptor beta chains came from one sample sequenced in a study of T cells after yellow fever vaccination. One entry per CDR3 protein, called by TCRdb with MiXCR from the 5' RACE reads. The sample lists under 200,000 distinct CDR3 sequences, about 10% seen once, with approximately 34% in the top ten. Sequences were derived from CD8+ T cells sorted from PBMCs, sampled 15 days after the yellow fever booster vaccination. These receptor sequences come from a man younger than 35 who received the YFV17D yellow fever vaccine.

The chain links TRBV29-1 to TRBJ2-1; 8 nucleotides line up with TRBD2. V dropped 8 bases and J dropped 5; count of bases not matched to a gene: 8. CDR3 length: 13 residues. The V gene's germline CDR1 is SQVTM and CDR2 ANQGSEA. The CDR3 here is CSPKTSDDNEQFF. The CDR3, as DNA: TGCAGCCCTAAGACTAGCGACGACAATGAGCAGTTCTTC.

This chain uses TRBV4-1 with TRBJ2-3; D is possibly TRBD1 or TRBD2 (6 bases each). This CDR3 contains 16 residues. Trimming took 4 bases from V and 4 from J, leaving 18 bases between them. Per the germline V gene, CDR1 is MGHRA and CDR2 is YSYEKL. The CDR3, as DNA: TGCGCCAGCAGCCCCCTGGGGGGCCTCGAGGCAGATACGCAGTATTTT. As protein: CASSPLGGLEADTQYF.

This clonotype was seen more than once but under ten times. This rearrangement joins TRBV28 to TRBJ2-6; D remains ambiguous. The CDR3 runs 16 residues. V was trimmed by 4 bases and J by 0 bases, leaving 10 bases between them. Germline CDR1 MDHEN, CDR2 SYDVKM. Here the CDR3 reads CASSWEQRSGANVLTF. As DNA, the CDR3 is TGTGCCAGCAGTTGGGAACAGCGCTCTGGGGCCAACGTCCTGACTTTC.

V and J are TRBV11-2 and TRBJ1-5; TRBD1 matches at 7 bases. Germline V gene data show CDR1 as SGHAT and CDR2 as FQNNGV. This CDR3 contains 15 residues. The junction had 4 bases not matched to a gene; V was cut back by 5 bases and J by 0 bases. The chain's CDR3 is CASSPHRGSNQPQHF. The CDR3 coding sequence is TGTGCCAGCAGCCCACACAGGGGTAGCAATCAGCCCCAGCATTTT.

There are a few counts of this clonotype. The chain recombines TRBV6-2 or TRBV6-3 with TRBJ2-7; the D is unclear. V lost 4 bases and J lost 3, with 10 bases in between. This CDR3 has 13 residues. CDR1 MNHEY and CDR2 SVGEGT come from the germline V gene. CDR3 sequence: CASSWSLNYEQYF. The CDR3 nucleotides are TGTGCCAGCAGTTGGAGTCTTAACTACGAGCAGTACTTC.

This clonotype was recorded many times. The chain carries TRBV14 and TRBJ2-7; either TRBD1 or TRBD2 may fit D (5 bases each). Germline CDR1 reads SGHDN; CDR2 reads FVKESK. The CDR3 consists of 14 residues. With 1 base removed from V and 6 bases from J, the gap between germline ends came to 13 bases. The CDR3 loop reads CASSQGLGVGEQYF. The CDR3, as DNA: TGTGCCAGCAGCCAAGGTCTGGGGGTAGGCGAGCAGTACTTC. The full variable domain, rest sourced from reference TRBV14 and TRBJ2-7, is EAGVTQFPSHSVIEKGQTVTLRCDPISGHDNLYWYRRVMGKEIKFLLHFVKESKQDESGMPNNRFLAERTGGTYSTLKVQPAELEDSGVYFCASSQGLGVGEQYFGPGTRLTVT.

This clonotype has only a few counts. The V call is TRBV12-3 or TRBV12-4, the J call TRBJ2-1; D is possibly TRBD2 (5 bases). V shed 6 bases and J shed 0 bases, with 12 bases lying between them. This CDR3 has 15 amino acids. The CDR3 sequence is CASSSDWSSYNEQFF. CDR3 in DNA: TGTGCCAGCAGCTCGGACTGGAGCTCCTACAATGAGCAGTTCTTC.

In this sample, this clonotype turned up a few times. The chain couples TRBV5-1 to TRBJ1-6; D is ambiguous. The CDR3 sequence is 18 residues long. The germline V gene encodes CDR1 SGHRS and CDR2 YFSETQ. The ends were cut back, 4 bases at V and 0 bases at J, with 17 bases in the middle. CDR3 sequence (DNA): TGCGCCAGCAGCGCGACCGGGAGAGAACTCTCCTATAATTCACCCCTCCACTTT. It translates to CASSATGRELSYNSPLHF.

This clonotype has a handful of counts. Here the CDR3 reads CASSLWLASEQYF. CDR3 bases: TGTGCCAGCAGCTTATGGTTGGCGAGCGAGCAGTACTTC. The chain carries TRBV7-3 and TRBJ2-7; D uncertain. The CDR3 extends over 13 amino acids. Per germline, CDR1 SGHTA and CDR2 FQGTGA. With 2 bases removed from V and 6 bases from J, the gap between germline ends came to 11 bases.

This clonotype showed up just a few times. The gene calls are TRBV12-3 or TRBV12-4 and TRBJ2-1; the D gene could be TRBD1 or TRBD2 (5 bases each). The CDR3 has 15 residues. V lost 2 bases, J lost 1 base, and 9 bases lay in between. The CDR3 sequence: CASSLLGESYNEQFF. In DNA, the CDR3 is TGTGCCAGCAGTTTATTGGGGGAGTCCTACAATGAGCAGTTCTTC.

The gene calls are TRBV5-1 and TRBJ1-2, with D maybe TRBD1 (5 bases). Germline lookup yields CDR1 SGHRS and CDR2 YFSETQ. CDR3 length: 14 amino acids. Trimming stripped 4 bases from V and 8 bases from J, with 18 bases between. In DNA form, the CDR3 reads TGCGCCAGCAGCCCGAGGTCAGGGTATGAAGGCTACACCTTC. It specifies CASSPRSGYEGYTF.

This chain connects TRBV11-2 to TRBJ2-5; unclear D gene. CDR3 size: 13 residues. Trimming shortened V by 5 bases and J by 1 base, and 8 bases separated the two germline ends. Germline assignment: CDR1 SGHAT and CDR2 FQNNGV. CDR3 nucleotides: TGTGCCAGCAGCCCTGAGATCCAAGAGACCCAGTACTTC. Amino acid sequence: CASSPEIQETQYF. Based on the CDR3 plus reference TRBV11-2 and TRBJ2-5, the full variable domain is EAGVAQSPRYKIIEKRQSVAFWCNPISGHATLYWYQQILGQGPKLLIQFQNNGVVDDSQLPKDRFSAERLKGVDSTLKIQPAKLEDSAVYLCASSPEIQETQYFGPGTRLLVL.

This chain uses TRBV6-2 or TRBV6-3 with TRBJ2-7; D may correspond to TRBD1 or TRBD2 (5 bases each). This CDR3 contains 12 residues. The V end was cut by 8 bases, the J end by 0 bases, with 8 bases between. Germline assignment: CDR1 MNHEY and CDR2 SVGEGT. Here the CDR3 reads CASEGISYEQYF. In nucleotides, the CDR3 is TGTGCCAGCGAGGGGATCTCCTACGAGCAGTACTTC.

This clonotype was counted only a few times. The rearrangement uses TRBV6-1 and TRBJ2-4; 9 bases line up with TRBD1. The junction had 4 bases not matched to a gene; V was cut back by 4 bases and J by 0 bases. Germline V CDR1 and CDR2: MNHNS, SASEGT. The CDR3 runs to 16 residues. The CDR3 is CASSGTGDLAKNIQYF. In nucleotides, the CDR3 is TGTGCCAGCAGTGGGACAGGGGACCTAGCCAAAAACATTCAGTACTTC.

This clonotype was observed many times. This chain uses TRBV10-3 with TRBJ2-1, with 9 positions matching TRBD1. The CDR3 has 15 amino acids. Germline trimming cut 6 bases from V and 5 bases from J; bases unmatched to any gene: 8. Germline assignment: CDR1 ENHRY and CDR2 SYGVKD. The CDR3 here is CAISLTGGQNNEQFF. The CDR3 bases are TGTGCCATCAGCCTTACAGGGGGCCAGAACAATGAGCAGTTCTTC.

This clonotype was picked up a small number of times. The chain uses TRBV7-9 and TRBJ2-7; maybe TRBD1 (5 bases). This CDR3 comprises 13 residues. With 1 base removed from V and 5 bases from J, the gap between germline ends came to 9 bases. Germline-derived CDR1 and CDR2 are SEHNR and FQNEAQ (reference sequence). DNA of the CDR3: TGTGCCAGCAGCTTAGAGGGCAGGGACGAGCAGTACGTC. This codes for CASSLEGRDEQYV.

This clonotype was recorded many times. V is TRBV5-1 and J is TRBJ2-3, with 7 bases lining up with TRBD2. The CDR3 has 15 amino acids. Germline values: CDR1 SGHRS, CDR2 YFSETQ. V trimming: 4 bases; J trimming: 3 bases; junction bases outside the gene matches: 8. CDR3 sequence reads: CASSLGEGTTDTQYF. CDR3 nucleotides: TGCGCCAGCAGCCTGGGGGAGGGAACGACAGATACGCAGTATTTT.

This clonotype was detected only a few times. This chain's CDR3 is CASSPQGYNEQFF. The DNA for the CDR3 is TGTGCCAGCAGTCCACAGGGCTACAATGAGCAGTTCTTC. The V gene is TRBV12-3 or TRBV12-4, the J gene TRBJ2-1; the D gene is possibly TRBD1 (6 bases). CDR3 length equals 13 residues. Trimming removed 5 bases at V and 3 bases at J, with 8 bases between.

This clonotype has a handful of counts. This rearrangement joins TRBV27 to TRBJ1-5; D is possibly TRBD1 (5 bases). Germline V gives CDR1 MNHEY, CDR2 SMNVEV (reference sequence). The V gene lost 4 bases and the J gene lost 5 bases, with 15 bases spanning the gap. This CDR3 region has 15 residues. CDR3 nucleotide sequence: TGTGCCAGCAGTTCCCGGGGGGTCGGGGATCAGCCCCAGCATTTT. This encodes CASSSRGVGDQPQHF.

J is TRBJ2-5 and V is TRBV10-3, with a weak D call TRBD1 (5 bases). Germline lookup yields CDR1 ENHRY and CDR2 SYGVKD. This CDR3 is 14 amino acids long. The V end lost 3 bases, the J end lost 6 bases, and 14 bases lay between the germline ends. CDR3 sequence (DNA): TGTGCCATCAGTGATTCCCAGGGTCGACAGACCCAGTACTTC. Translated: CAISDSQGRQTQYF.

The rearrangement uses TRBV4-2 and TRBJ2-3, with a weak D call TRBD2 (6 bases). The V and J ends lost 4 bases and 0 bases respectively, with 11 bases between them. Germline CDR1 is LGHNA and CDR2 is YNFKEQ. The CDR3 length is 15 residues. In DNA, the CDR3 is TGTGCCAGCAGCCCGGACTACCTTAGCACAGATACGCAGTATTTT. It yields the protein CASSPDYLSTDTQYF.

The CDR3 DNA is TGCAGTGCTAGTCAGGTTAACACCGGGGAGCTGTTTTTT. Its translation is CSASQVNTGELFF. The chain links TRBV20-1 to TRBJ2-2; D is unclear. The CDR3 loop spans 13 amino acids. V lost 3 bases, J lost 2 bases, and 7 bases lay in between. Per germline, CDR1 DFQATT and CDR2 SNEGSKA (reference sequence).

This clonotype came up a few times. CDR3: CATSDQLLRDRGYNEQFF. The CDR3 nucleotides are TGTGCCACCAGTGACCAATTACTACGGGACAGGGGTTACAATGAGCAGTTCTTC. V is TRBV24-1 and J is TRBJ2-1, with 10 positions matching TRBD1. CDR1 is KGHDR and CDR2 is SFDVKD in the germline V gene. V trimming: 4 bases; J trimming: 4 bases; junction bases outside the gene matches: 12. The CDR3 runs to 18 residues.

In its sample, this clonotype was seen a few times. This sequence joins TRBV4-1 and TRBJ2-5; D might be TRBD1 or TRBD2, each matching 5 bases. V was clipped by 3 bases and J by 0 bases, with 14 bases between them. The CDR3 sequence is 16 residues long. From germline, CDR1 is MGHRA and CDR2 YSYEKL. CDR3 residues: CASSHPVRGYQETQYF. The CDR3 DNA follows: TGCGCCAGCAGCCACCCCGTCCGGGGCTACCAAGAGACCCAGTACTTC.

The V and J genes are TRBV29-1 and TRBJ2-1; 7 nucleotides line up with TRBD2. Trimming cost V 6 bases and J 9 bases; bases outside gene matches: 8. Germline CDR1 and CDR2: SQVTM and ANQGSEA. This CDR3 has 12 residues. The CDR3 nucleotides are TGCAGCGTATGGACTAGTAGCGGTGAGCAGTTCTTC. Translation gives CSVWTSSGEQFF.

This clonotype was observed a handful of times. The CDR3 DNA is TGTGCCAGCAGCGTATACCAGGGCTACGAGCAGTACTTC. Protein product: CASSVYQGYEQYF. V is TRBV7-2 and J is TRBJ2-7; D may be TRBD1 (5 bases). Trimming took off 5 bases at V and 3 bases at J, with 11 bases between the two ends. The CDR3 is made up of 13 amino acids. Germline CDR1 reads SGHTA; CDR2 reads FQGNSA.

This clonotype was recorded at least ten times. DNA of the CDR3: TGCGCCAGCAGCCATTCCGAATACAATGAGCAGTTCTTC. This codes for CASSHSEYNEQFF. This rearrangement joins TRBV4-3 to TRBJ2-1; D gene unclear. CDR1 LGHNA and CDR2 YSLEER come from the germline V gene. V lost 3 bases and J lost 4, with 7 bases in between. The CDR3 has 13 residues.

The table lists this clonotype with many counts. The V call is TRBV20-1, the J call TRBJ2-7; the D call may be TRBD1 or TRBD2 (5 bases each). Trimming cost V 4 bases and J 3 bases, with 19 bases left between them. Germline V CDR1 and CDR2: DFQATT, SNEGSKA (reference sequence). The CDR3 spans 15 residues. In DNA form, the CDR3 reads TGCAGTGCTACCCCGAGAGGGGCTCCCTTCTACGAGCAGTACGTC. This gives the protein CSATPRGAPFYEQYV.

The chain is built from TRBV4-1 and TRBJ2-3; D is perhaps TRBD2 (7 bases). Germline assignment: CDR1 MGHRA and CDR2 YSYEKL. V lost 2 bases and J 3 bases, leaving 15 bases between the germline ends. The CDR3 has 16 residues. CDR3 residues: CASSQPRRGGTDTQYF. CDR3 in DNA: TGCGCCAGCAGCCAACCTAGAAGGGGGGGGACAGATACGCAGTATTTT.

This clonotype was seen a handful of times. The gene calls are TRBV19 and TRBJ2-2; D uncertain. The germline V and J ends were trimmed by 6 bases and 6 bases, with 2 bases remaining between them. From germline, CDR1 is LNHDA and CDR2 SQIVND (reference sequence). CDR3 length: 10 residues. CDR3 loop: CASRSGELFF. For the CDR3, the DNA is TGTGCCAGTAGGTCCGGGGAGCTGTTTTTT. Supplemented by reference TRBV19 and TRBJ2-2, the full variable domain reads DGGITQSPKYLFRKEGQNVTLSCEQNLNHDAMYWYRQDPGQGLRLIYYSQIVNDFQKGDIAEGYSVSREKKESFPLTVTSAQKNPTAFYLCASRSGELFFGEGSRLTVL.

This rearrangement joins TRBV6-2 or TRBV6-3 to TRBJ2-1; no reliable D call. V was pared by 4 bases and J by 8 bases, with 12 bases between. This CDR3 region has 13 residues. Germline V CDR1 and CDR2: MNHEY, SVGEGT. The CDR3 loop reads CASSWSLVHEQFF. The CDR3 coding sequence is TGTGCCAGCAGTTGGTCCCTAGTCCATGAGCAGTTCTTC.

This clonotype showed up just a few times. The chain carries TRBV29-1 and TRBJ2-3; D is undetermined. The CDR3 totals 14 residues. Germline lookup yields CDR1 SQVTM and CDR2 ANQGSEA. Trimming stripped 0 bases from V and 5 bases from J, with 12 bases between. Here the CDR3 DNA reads TGCAGCGTTGAAGATGCCGCTCTACGAGATACGCAGTATTTT. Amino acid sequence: CSVEDAALRDTQYF.